The entry below gives a single TCR beta chain sequence along with its context. Amplification used 60 Vbeta primers and 13 Jbeta primers. Generated by immunoSEQ multiplex PCR, the TCRdb table keeps only in-frame clones and is missing some. The sample includes about 200,000 clones, over 65% seen only once; the top ten take 0.63%. Trimming took off 9 bases at V and 7 bases at J, with 13 bases between the two ends. Germline CDR1 reads SEHNR; CDR2 reads FQNEAQ (reference sequence). There are 12 residues in the CDR3. The sample comes from a study of cytomegalovirus exposure and HLA in healthy donors. V gene TRBV7-9 combines with J gene TRBJ1-5, with D hard to call. Material: PBMCs. The receptor was derived from a man younger than 30 in good health and CMV-seronegative. The CDR3 reads CASAGNRQPQHF. The CDR3 bases are TGTGCCAGTGCGGGGAACCGCCAGCCCCAGCATTTT.